A selection of T cell receptor beta chains follows, all from one sample in a study of shared clonotypes between healthy human individuals. The repertoire was sequenced with immunoSEQ multiplex PCR; TCRdb's copy has only in-frame clones and lacks some. The data show 2 million to 3 million clones, around nine tenths seen once. The sequenced sample consisted of naive CD4+ T cells sorted from blood. The receptors were gathered from a man aged 18-30 years in good health. CDR3s include the opening cysteine and the closing phenylalanine or tryptophan. D genes are given only for firm matches. Clone size is shown for a subset of rows, as once, few, many or a class of expanded clone.

J,size,D,V,DNA,CDR3
TRBJ1-6,-,TRBD1,TRBV5-1,TGCGCCAGCACCCCCGGACAGGGGAATTCACCCCTCCACTTT,CASTPGQGNSPLHF
TRBJ1-5,-,TRBD1,TRBV7-9,TGTGCCAGCAGCTTAGGGGCAGGGGGCCGAAATCAGCCCCAGCATTTT,CASSLGAGGRNQPQHF
TRBJ2-5,once,-,TRBV5-6,TGTGCCAGCAGCTTGGTTTCGCGGCAAGAGACCCAGTACTTC,CASSLVSRQETQYF
TRBJ2-1,-,TRBD2,TRBV6-4,TGTGCCAGCAGTGCCCCACCGGGGGGACCCCACAATGAGCAGTTCTTC,CASSAPPGGPHNEQFF
TRBJ2-7,-,-,TRBV6-1,TGTGCCAGCAGGGTACAGGTTCCCTACGAGCAGTACTTC,CASRVQVPYEQYF
TRBJ2-3,-,TRBD2,TRBV4-3,TGCGCCAGCAGCCCATCTAGCGGGAGGGCGGTTAGCACAGATACGCAGTATTTT,CASSPSSGRAVSTDTQYF
TRBJ2-7,-,-,TRBV5-4,TGTGCCAGCAGCTTTGACCGTTTCTCCTACGAGCAGTACTTC,CASSFDRFSYEQYF
TRBJ1-3,-,-,TRBV30,TGTGCCTGCCAAAAGCCGGACCTCAGCTCTGGAAACACCATATATTTT,CACQKPDLSSGNTIYF
TRBJ2-2,-,-,TRBV19,TGTGCCAGTCGCAACACCGGGGAGCTGTTTTTT,CASRNTGELFF
TRBJ2-5,-,-,TRBV5-8,TGTGCCACCTTTGATGACCAGGTCTGGCAGACCCAGTACTTC,CATFDDQVWQTQYF
TRBJ1-3,-,-,TRBV5-4,TGTGCCAGCAGCTTTCCCGAAATGGGCTCTGGAAACACCATATATTTT,CASSFPEMGSGNTIYF
TRBJ1-2,-,TRBD1,TRBV28,TGTGCCAGCAGTTCGCCCGGAGGCAGGGGGCGATATGGCTACACCTTC,CASSSPGGRGRYGYTF
TRBJ1-5,-,-,TRBV30,TGTGCCTGGAGTGTAGGCCCTGTAGCGGGTCAGCCCCAGCATTTT,CAWSVGPVAGQPQHF
TRBJ2-1,-,-,TRBV7-9,TGTGCCAGCAGCCCCATGGGGGTACATCACGGCTACAATGAGCAGTTCTTC,CASSPMGVHHGYNEQFF
TRBJ1-1,-,-,TRBV2,TGTGCCACCATTCTGGACGGAAACACTGAAGCTTTCTTT,CATILDGNTEAFF
TRBJ2-5,-,-,TRBV10-1,TGCGCCAGCAGTGAGTCCCGGGGAAGAGAGACCCAGTACTTC,CASSESRGRETQYF
TRBJ2-2,-,-,TRBV11-2,TGTGCCAGCAGCTTAGATCTGGTCGGGAACACCGGGGAGCTGTTTTTT,CASSLDLVGNTGELFF
TRBJ2-7,-,TRBD1,TRBV11-2,TGTGCCAGCAGCTTCGTCGGACAGGGTGACTACGAGCAGTACTTC,CASSFVGQGDYEQYF
TRBJ2-7,once,-,TRBV5-1,TGCGCCAGCAGCTTGGTTCAGTTTCCCGACGAGCAGTACTTC,CASSLVQFPDEQYF
TRBJ2-1,-,-,TRBV19,TGTGCCAGTAGTCCAGGGAATTTTTACAATGAGCAGTTCTTC,CASSPGNFYNEQFF
TRBJ1-2,-,TRBD1,TRBV6-1,TGTGCCAGCAGTGAAGGCCTTAGACAGGGGACTTATGGCTACACCTTC,CASSEGLRQGTYGYTF
TRBJ1-5,-,-,TRBV6-1,TGTGCCAGCAGTGAAATGGATTCCAATCAGCCCCAGCATTTT,CASSEMDSNQPQHF
TRBJ2-5,-,TRBD1,TRBV11-2,TGTGCCAGCAGCCCGGGACAGATAAGTAAAGAGACCCAGTACTTC,CASSPGQISKETQYF
TRBJ2-2,-,-,TRBV4-3,TGCGCCAGCAGCCAAGAGCGCCGCCGGGAGCTGTTTTTT,CASSQERRRELFF
TRBJ2-2,-,TRBD2,TRBV7-6,TGTGCCAGCAGCTTAGTCGGGCTAGCGGTGGGGACCGGGGAGCTGTTTTTT,CASSLVGLAVGTGELFF
TRBJ2-2,-,-,TRBV9,TGTGCCAGCAGCAAGCGGGCCTCCGGGGAGCTGTTTTTT,CASSKRASGELFF
TRBJ2-7,-,-,TRBV7-9,TGTGCCAGCAGCTTAGATAAAGAAGGCTTC,CASSLDKEGF
TRBJ2-3,once,TRBD2,TRBV19,TGTGCCAGTAGTGCCGGGACTAGCGGGTGGTCAGATACGCAGTATTTT,CASSAGTSGWSDTQYF
TRBJ2-7,once,-,TRBV5-6,TGTGCCAGCAGCCTCACTTACGAGCAGTACTTC,CASSLTYEQYF
TRBJ2-3,-,-,TRBV10-3,TGTGCCACCGACCATTGGGAAGGGTCCACAGATACGCAGTATTTT,CATDHWEGSTDTQYF
TRBJ1-5,-,TRBD1,TRBV9,TGTGCCAGCAGCGCACAGGGGGCGAGCAATCAGCCCCAGCATTTT,CASSAQGASNQPQHF
TRBJ1-6,-,-,TRBV30,TGTGCCTGGAACTCCAGGTTGGGGGATTCACCCCTCCACTTT,CAWNSRLGDSPLHF
TRBJ2-2,-,-,TRBV7-9,TGTGCCAGCACGTCGGTGACCGGGGAGCTGTTTTTT,CASTSVTGELFF
TRBJ1-2,-,-,TRBV28,TGTGCCAGCAGTTCCTCCGGTGAAGGCGAGTATGGCTACACCTTC,CASSSSGEGEYGYTF
TRBJ2-2,-,TRBD1,TRBV6-1,TGTGCCAGCAGTGATCGGACAGGGACAAACACCGGGGAGCTGTTTTTT,CASSDRTGTNTGELFF
TRBJ2-3,-,-,TRBV7-2,TGTGCCAGCATCAGGACATTAGGCAATACGCAGTATTTT,CASIRTLGNTQYF
TRBJ1-2,-,-,TRBV10-3,TGTGCCATCACGGTAGGGGAAGCCTATGGCTACACCTTC,CAITVGEAYGYTF
TRBJ2-7,-,-,TRBV6-4,TGTGCCAGCAATCCCTTATTCAGAGCCTACGAGCAGTACTTC,CASNPLFRAYEQYF
TRBJ1-1,few,-,TRBV28,TGTGCCAGCAGTTTCCGGGCGGGAGTCGCTTTCTTT,CASSFRAGVAFF
TRBJ1-2,-,TRBD1,TRBV6-5,TGTGCCAGCAGTAGGCACCCGGGACAGGGAGGCGGCTACACCTTC,CASSRHPGQGGGYTF
TRBJ2-7,-,-,TRBV5-1,TGCGCCAGCAGCTTGGATTTCGGGAGAGGGGTATCCTACGAGCAGTACTTC,CASSLDFGRGVSYEQYF
TRBJ1-2,once,TRBD1,TRBV19,TGTGCAAGCCGGGACAGGGGAACTAACTATGGCTACACCTTC,CASRDRGTNYGYTF